This TCR beta chain came from a study of CD8 T cells in ankylosing spondylitis. Broader study findings: A TCR beta motif of several highly homologous variants appeared characteristic of ankylosing spondylitis blood. Prior work had noted some motif variants in reactive arthritis blood and synovial fluid.

From germline, CDR1 is GTSNPN and CDR2 SVGIG (reference sequence). The CDR3 consists of 17 residues. The V gene lost 7 bases and the J gene lost 2 bases, with 26 bases spanning the gap. The authors made TCR beta libraries by quantitative 5'-RACE with molecular barcodes. Using its own MiXCR run on the 5' RACE reads, TCRdb lists one record per CDR3 protein. The data contain 200,000 to 250,000 distinct CDR3 sequences, about 7% of them singletons. On this clonotype itself: What it binds is not known.

The sample was blood, either unsorted or a sorted T cell fraction (not recorded which). The TCR originated in a male donor with ankylosing spondylitis. The chain recombines TRBV30 with TRBJ1-1; D possibly corresponds to TRBD1 (5 bases). This chain's CDR3 is CASSKDRGYPLNTEAFF. The CDR3 DNA sequence: TGTGCCTCCTCGAAAGACCGGGGCTACCCCCTAAACACTGAAGCTTTCTTT.